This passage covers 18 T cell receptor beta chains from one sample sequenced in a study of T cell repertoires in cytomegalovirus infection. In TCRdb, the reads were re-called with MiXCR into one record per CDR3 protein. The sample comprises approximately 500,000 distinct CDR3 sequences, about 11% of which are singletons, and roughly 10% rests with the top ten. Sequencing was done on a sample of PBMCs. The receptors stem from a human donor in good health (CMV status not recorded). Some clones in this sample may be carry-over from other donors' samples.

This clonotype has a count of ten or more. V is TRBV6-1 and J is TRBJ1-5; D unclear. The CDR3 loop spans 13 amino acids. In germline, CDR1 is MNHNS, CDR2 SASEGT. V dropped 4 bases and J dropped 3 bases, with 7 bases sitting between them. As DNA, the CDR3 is TGTGCCAGCAGTGCCGGCCCCAATCAGCCCCAGCATTTT. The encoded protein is CASSAGPNQPQHF.

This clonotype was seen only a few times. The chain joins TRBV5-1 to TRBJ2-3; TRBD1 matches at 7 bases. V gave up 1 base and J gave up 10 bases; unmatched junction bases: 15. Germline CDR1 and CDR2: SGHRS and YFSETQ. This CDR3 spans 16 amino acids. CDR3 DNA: TGCGCCAGCAGCTTGAGTCAGGGACAGCTTTTAGCAGCGCAGTATTTT. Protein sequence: CASSLSQGQLLAAQYF.

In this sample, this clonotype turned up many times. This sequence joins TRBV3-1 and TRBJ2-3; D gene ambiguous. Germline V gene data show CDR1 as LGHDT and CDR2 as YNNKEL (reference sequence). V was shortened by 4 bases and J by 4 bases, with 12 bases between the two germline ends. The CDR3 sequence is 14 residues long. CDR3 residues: CASSPQGRPDTQYF. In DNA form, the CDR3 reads TGTGCCAGCAGCCCTCAAGGACGGCCAGATACGCAGTATTTT.

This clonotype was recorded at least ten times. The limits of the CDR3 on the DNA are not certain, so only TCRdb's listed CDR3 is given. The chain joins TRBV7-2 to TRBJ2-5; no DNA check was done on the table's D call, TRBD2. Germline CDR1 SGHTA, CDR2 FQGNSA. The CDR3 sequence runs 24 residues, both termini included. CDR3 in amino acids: CASSLASGTSGGNKRPSTSGAGDF.

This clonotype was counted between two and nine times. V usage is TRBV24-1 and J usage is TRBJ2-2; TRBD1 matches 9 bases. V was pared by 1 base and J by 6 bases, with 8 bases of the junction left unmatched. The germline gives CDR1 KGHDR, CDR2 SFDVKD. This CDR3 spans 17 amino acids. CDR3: CATSDFGTGWLSGELFF. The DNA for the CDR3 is TGTGCCACCAGTGATTTCGGGACAGGGTGGCTATCCGGGGAGCTGTTTTTT.

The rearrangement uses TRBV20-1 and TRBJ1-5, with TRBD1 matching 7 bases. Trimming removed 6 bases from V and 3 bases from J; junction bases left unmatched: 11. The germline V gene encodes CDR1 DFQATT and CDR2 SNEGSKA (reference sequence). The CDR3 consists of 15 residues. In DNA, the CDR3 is TGCAGTGCCTTGGGGGCAGGGGGAACCAATCAGCCCCAGCATTTT. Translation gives CSALGAGGTNQPQHF.

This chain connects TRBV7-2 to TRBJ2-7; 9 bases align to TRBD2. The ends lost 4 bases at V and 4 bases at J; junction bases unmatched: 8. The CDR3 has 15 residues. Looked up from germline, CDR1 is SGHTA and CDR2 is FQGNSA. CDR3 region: CASSSSRLAVYEQYF. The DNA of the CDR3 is TGTGCCAGCAGCTCCAGTCGACTAGCGGTTTACGAGCAGTACTTC.

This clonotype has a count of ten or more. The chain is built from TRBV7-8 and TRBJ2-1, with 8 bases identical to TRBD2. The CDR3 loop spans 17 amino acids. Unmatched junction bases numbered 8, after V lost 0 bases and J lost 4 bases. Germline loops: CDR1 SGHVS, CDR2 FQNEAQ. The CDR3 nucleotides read TGTGCCAGCAGCTTAGCGCGTAGGCGGGAGGCATACAATGAGCAGTTCTTC. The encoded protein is CASSLARRREAYNEQFF.

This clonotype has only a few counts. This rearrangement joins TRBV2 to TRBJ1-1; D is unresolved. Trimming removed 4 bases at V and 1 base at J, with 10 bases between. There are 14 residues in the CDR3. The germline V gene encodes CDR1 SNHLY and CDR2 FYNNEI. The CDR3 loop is CASSGLGWNTEAFF. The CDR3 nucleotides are TGTGCCAGCAGTGGTCTGGGGTGGAACACTGAAGCTTTCTTT. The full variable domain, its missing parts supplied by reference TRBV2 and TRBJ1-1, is EPEVTQTPSHQVTQMGQEVILRCVPISNHLYFYWYRQILGQKVEFLVSFYNNEISEKSEIFDDQFSVERPDGSNFTLKIRSTKLEDSAMYFCASSGLGWNTEAFFGQGTRLTVV.

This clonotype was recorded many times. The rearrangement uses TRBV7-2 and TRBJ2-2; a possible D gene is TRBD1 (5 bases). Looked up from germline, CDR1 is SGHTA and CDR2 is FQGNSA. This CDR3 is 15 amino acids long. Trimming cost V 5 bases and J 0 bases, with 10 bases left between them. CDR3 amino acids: CASSPDSANTGELFF. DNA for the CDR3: TGTGCCAGCAGCCCCGACAGCGCGAACACCGGGGAGCTGTTTTTT.

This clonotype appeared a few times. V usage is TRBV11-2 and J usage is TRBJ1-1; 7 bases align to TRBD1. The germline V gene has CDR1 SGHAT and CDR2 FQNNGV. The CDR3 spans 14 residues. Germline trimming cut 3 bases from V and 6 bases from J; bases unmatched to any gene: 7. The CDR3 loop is CASSFARGAPEAFF. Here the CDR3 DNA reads TGTGCCAGCAGCTTCGCCAGGGGGGCTCCTGAAGCTTTCTTT.

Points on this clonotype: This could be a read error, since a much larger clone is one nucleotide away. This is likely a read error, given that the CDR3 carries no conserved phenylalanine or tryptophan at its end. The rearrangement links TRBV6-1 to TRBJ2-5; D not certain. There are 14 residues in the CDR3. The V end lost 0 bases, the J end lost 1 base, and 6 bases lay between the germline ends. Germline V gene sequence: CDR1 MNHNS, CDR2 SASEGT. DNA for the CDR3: TGTGCCAGCAGTGAAGCCTCCAGCCAAGAGACCCAGTACTAC. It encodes CASSEASSQETQYY.

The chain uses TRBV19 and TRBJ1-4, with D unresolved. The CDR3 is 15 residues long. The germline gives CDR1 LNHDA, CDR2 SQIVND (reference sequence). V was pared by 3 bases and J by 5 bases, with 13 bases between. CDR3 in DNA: TGTGCCAGTAGTATGGGCCGTATCCGAAATGAAAAACTGTTTTTT. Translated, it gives CASSMGRIRNEKLFF.

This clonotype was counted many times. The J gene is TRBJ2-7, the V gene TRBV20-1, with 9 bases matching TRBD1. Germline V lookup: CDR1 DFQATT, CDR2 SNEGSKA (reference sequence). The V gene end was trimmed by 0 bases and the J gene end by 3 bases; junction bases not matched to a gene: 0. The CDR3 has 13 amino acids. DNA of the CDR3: TGCAGTGCTAGAGAGGACAGGGGCTACGAGCAGTACTTC. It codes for CSAREDRGYEQYF.

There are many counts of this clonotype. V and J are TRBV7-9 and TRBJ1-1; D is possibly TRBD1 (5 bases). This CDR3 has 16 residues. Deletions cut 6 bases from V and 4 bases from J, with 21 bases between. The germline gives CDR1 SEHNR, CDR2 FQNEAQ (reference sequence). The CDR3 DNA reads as TGTGCCAGCAGGTCCGTTTTGGGGCGCAGAGGCACTGAAGCTTTCTTT. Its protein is CASRSVLGRRGTEAFF.

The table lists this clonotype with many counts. This CDR3 reads CASSLEAGTGYKPEAFF. The CDR3 DNA is TGTGCCAGCAGCTTAGAGGCCGGGACAGGGTATAAGCCTGAAGCTTTCTTT. This chain uses TRBV11-2 with TRBJ1-1; 9 bases align to TRBD1. V gave up 0 bases and J gave up 6 bases; unmatched junction bases: 11. CDR1 and CDR2 (germline): SGHAT, FQNNGV. This CDR3 spans 17 amino acids.

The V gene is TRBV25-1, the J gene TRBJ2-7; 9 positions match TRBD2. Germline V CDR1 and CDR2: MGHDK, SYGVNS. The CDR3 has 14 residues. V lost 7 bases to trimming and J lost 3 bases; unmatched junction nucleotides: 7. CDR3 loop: CASTSGLANYEQYF. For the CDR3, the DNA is TGTGCCAGCACCTCGGGACTAGCAAACTACGAGCAGTACTTC.

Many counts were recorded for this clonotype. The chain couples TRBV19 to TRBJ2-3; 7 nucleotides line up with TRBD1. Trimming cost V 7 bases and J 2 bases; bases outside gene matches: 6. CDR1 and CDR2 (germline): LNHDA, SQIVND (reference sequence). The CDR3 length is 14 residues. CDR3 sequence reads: CASTTGVNTDTQYF. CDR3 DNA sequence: TGTGCCAGTACAACAGGGGTTAACACAGATACGCAGTATTTT. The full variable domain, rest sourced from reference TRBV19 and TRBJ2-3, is DGGITQSPKYLFRKEGQNVTLSCEQNLNHDAMYWYRQDPGQGLRLIYYSQIVNDFQKGDIAEGYSVSREKKESFPLTVTSAQKNPTAFYLCASTTGVNTDTQYFGPGTRLTVL.